This T cell receptor beta chain was sequenced during a study of cytomegalovirus exposure and HLA in healthy donors. Looking at the study overall: In an early release, HLA-typed donors contributed roughly 85 million unique TCR sequences. Overall study results and limits: Many donors shared some public TCRs, even though most TCR sequences were rare.

PCR primers comprised 60 Vbeta and 13 Jbeta primers. Sequencing was performed with immunoSEQ multiplex PCR; in TCRdb, only in-frame clones are kept and a portion is missing. The data hold some 100,000 clones, with approximately 68% observed a single time. A word on this clone: Its antigen is still unknown.

CDR1 and CDR2 (germline): SGHTA, FQGTGA. Trimming pared 3 bases from V and 6 bases from J, leaving 12 bases between. CDR3 length: 13 residues. The TCR originated in a woman under 30 in good health and CMV-seropositive. The rearrangement links TRBV7-3 to TRBJ2-7; D may be TRBD2 (6 bases). Sequencing was carried out using PBMCs. This CDR3 is CASSFSGASEQYF. Here the CDR3 DNA reads TGTGCCAGCAGCTTTTCGGGAGCTAGCGAGCAGTACTTC.